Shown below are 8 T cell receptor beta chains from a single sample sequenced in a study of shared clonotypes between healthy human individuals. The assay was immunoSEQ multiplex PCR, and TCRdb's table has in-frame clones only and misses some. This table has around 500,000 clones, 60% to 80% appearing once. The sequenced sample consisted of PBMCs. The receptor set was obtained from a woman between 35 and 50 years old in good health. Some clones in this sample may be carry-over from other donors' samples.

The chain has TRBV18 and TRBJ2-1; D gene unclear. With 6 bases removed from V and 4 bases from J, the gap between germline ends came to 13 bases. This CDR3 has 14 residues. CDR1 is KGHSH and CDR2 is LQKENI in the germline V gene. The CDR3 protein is CASSPWAQYNEQFF. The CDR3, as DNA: TGTGCCAGCTCGCCATGGGCACAGTACAATGAGCAGTTCTTC.

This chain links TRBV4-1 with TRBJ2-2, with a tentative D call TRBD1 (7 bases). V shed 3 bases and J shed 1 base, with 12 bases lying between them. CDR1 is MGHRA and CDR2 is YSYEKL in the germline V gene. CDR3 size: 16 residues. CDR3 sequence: CASSQARGVNTGELFF. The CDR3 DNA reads TGCGCCAGCAGCCAGGCCAGGGGGGTGAACACCGGGGAGCTGTTTTTT.

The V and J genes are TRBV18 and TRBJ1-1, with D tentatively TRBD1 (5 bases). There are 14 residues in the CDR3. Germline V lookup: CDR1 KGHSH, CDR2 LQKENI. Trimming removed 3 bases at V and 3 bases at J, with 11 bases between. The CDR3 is CASSPGGGYTEAFF. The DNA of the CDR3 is TGTGCCAGCTCACCCGGGGGAGGATACACTGAAGCTTTCTTT.

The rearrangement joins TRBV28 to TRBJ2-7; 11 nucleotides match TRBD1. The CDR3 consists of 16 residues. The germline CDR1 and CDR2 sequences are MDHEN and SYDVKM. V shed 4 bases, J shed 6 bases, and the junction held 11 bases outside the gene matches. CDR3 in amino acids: CASSSPAGTGGGEQYF. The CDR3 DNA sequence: TGTGCCAGCAGTTCGCCAGCCGGGACAGGGGGGGGCGAGCAGTACTTC.

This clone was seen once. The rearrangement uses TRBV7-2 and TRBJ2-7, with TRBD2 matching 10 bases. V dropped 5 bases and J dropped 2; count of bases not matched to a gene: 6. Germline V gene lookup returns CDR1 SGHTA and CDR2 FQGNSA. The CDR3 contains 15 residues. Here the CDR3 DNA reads TGTGCCAGCAGCACGACTAGCGGGCCAACCTACGAGCAGTACTTC. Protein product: CASSTTSGPTYEQYF. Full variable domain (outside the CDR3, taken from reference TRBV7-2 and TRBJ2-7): GAGVSQSPSNKVTEKGKDVELRCDPISGHTALYWYRQSLGQGLEFLIYFQGNSAPDKSGLPSDRFSAERTGGSVSTLTIQRTQQEDSAVYLCASSTTSGPTYEQYFGPGTRLTVT.

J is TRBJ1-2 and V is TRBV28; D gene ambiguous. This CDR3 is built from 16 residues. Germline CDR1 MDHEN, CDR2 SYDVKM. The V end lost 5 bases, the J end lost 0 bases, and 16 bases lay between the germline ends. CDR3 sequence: CASSIPGSGPNYGYTF. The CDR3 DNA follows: TGTGCCAGCAGTATCCCGGGGAGCGGACCTAACTATGGCTACACCTTC.

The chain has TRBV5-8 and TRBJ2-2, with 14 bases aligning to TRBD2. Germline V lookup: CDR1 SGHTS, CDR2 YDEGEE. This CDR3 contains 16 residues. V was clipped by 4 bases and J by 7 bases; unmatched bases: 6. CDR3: CASSRGTSGSFGELFF. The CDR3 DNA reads TGTGCCAGCAGCAGGGGGACTAGCGGGAGTTTCGGGGAGCTGTTTTTT.

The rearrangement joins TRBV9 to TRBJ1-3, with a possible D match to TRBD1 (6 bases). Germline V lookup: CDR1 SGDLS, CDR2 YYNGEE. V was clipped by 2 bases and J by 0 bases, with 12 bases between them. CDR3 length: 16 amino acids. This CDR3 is CASSVGHQSSGNTIYF. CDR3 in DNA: TGTGCCAGCAGCGTGGGACACCAATCCTCTGGAAACACCATATATTTT.